Listed here is a single TCR beta chain. This sample was included in a study of blood T cell repertoires in COVID-19. After removal of 4 bases from V and 1 base from J, the junction contained 5 bases not matched to a gene. From germline, CDR1 is LGHDT and CDR2 YNNKEL (reference sequence). The CDR3 totals 16 residues. Repertoires were generated with immunoSEQ multiplex PCR, while TCRdb's copy carries only in-frame clones and drops some. This table has roughly 87,000 clones, roughly 76% appearing once. The clonotype was recovered from a woman between 50 and 59 years old with acute or convalescent COVID-19. The chain joins TRBV3-1 (or the pseudogene TRBV3-2) to TRBJ2-1; 9 nucleotides align to TRBD2. Sequenced input: peripheral blood. Here the CDR3 reads CASSLRGGDSYNEQFF. CDR3 bases: TGTGCCAGCAGCCTTCGCGGGGGGGATTCCTACAATGAGCAGTTCTTC.